Below, 22 T cell receptor beta chains from the same sample are listed, as sequenced in a study of blood T cell repertoires in COVID-19. Clones were sequenced by immunoSEQ multiplex PCR, and TCRdb holds only the in-frame ones, with some missing. The data contain tens of thousands of clones, roughly 76% of them singletons. The sample was peripheral blood. The receptor set was obtained from a human donor in a cohort sampled during active COVID-19.

This chain uses TRBV20-1 with TRBJ1-2, with 10 positions matching TRBD1. The germline CDR1 and CDR2 sequences are DFQATT and SNEGSKA (reference sequence). J gave up 7 bases and V 4 bases, and 9 bases lay outside the gene matches. The CDR3 contains 14 residues. The CDR3 nucleotides read TGCAGTGCTAATGACAGGGGGCGGTTGGGTGGCTACACCTTC. It codes for CSANDRGRLGGYTF.

The J gene is TRBJ2-1, the V gene TRBV5-1, with 12 bases that match TRBD1. The CDR3 contains 17 residues. Trimming removed 3 bases from V and 6 bases from J; junction bases left unmatched: 10. Per the germline V gene, CDR1 is SGHRS and CDR2 is YFSETQ. The CDR3 bases are TGCGCCAGCAGCTCTGGGACAGGGGGCCTTTGGAGCAATGAGCAGTTCTTC. The encoded protein is CASSSGTGGLWSNEQFF.

V gene TRBV18 combines with J gene TRBJ1-2; D is ambiguous. The CDR3 covers 13 residues. CDR1 is KGHSH and CDR2 is LQKENI in the germline V gene. V lost 4 bases, J lost 8 bases, and 14 bases lay in between. DNA for the CDR3: TGTGCCAGCTCACAAAAGCGGGAGAACGGCTACACCTTC. Protein sequence: CASSQKRENGYTF. Combining the CDR3 with reference TRBV18 and TRBJ1-2 gives the whole variable domain NAGVMQNPRHLVRRRGQEARLRCSPMKGHSHVYWYRQLPEEGLKFMVYLQKENIIDESGMPKERFSAEFPKEGPSILRIQQVVRGDSAAYFCASSQKRENGYTFGSGTRLTVV.

This chain connects TRBV29-1 to TRBJ1-1, with a weak D call TRBD1 (6 bases). The CDR3 totals 12 residues. Between the trimmed V and J ends, which lost 2 bases and 7 bases, there was a span of 11 bases. Germline V gives CDR1 SQVTM, CDR2 ANQGSEA. The CDR3 reads CSVEHQGSEAFF. CDR3 bases: TGCAGCGTTGAACACCAGGGGAGTGAAGCTTTCTTT. Full variable domain (missing parts from reference TRBV29-1 and TRBJ1-1): SAVISQKPSRDICQRGTSLTIQCQVDSQVTMMFWYRQQPGQSLTLIATANQGSEATYESGFVIDKFPISRPNLTFSTLTVSNMSPEDSSIYLCSVEHQGSEAFFGQGTRLTVV.

The V call is TRBV27, the J call TRBJ1-2; tentative D call: TRBD1 (6 bases). The V end lost 6 bases, the J end lost 5 bases, and 13 bases lay between the germline ends. Germline V gene data show CDR1 as MNHEY and CDR2 as SMNVEV (reference sequence). The CDR3 is 13 amino acids. CDR3 DNA: TGTGCCAGCAGACCACAGGGAGAGTATGGCTACACCTTC. This sequence encodes CASRPQGEYGYTF.

This clone has only one observation. V usage is TRBV3-1 (or the pseudogene TRBV3-2) and J usage is TRBJ1-1; 11 positions agree with TRBD1. The junction had 14 bases not matched to a gene; V was cut back by 7 bases and J by 1 base. The CDR3 is 18 amino acids. CDR1 LGHDT and CDR2 YNNKEL come from the germline V gene (reference sequence). CDR3 nucleotides: TGTGCCAGCACCGCAGGGGAGGACAGGGGGCTGGCGAACACTGAAGCTTTCTTT. It translates to CASTAGEDRGLANTEAFF.

The chain uses TRBV19 and TRBJ1-1; a weak D match, TRBD1 (6 bases). The CDR3 consists of 15 residues. Germline-derived CDR1 and CDR2 are LNHDA and SQIVND (reference sequence). V lost 5 bases and J 4 bases, leaving 17 bases between the germline ends. CDR3 loop: CASSAPGVGSTEAFF. The CDR3 nucleotides are TGTGCCAGTAGTGCCCCAGGGGTAGGGAGCACTGAAGCTTTCTTT.

This clone was detected a few times. This sequence joins TRBV19 and TRBJ1-3; tentatively, D is TRBD1 (6 bases). Trimming pared 7 bases from V and 5 bases from J, leaving 15 bases between. The CDR3 length is 14 residues. Germline V CDR1 and CDR2: LNHDA, SQIVND (reference sequence). The CDR3 region is CASTETGGRNTIYF. In DNA, the CDR3 is TGTGCCAGTACCGAAACGGGGGGCAGAAACACCATATATTTT. Filled out from reference TRBV19 and TRBJ1-3, the complete variable domain reads DGGITQSPKYLFRKEGQNVTLSCEQNLNHDAMYWYRQDPGQGLRLIYYSQIVNDFQKGDIAEGYSVSREKKESFPLTVTSAQKNPTAFYLCASTETGGRNTIYFGEGSWLTVV.

This chain joins TRBV19 and TRBJ2-3; D remains unclear. This CDR3 comprises 13 residues. V was pared by 3 bases and J by 4 bases, with 8 bases between. The germline gives CDR1 LNHDA, CDR2 SQIVND (reference sequence). CDR3 sequence (DNA): TGTGCCAGTAGTATGAACCGGGCAGATACGCAGTATTTT. It yields the protein CASSMNRADTQYF. Full variable domain (rest looked up from reference TRBV19 and TRBJ2-3): DGGITQSPKYLFRKEGQNVTLSCEQNLNHDAMYWYRQDPGQGLRLIYYSQIVNDFQKGDIAEGYSVSREKKESFPLTVTSAQKNPTAFYLCASSMNRADTQYFGPGTRLTVL.

This chain uses TRBV15 with TRBJ2-5; 12 positions match TRBD2. Germline V lookup: CDR1 LNHNV, CDR2 YYDKDF (reference sequence). This CDR3 contains 17 residues. The junction had 8 bases not matched to a gene; V was cut back by 5 bases and J by 1 base. The CDR3 DNA sequence: TGTGCCACCAGCCCTTACGGGACTAGCGGGCTCCAAGAGACCCAGTACTTC. It yields the protein CATSPYGTSGLQETQYF. Full variable domain (outside the CDR3, taken from reference TRBV15 and TRBJ2-5): DAMVIQNPRYQVTQFGKPVTLSCSQTLNHNVMYWYQQKSSQAPKLLFHYYDKDFNNEADTPDNFQSRRPNTSFCFLDIRSPGLGDTAMYLCATSPYGTSGLQETQYFGPGTRLLVL.

The V call is TRBV30, the J call TRBJ2-1, with D perhaps TRBD1 (5 bases). Germline V gene sequence: CDR1 GTSNPN, CDR2 SVGIG (reference sequence). The CDR3 is 13 residues long. V lost 1 base, J lost 5 bases, and 9 bases lay in between. CDR3 nucleotides: TGTGCCTGGAGTGGACAGAGCCACAATGAGCAGTTCTTC. It translates to CAWSGQSHNEQFF.

CDR3 DNA sequence: TGTGCCAGCAGCTTCGGGGGAGGGGCCCGGAGGTATACGCAGTATTTT. This encodes CASSFGGGARRYTQYF. V usage is TRBV7-2 and J usage is TRBJ2-3, with 7 bases matching TRBD2. The junction had 13 bases not matched to a gene; V was cut back by 3 bases and J by 7 bases. Germline V gives CDR1 SGHTA, CDR2 FQGNSA. The CDR3 covers 16 residues. Full variable domain (outside the CDR3, taken from reference TRBV7-2 and TRBJ2-3): GAGVSQSPSNKVTEKGKDVELRCDPISGHTALYWYRQSLGQGLEFLIYFQGNSAPDKSGLPSDRFSAERTGGSVSTLTIQRTQQEDSAVYLCASSFGGGARRYTQYFGPGTRLTVL.

V is TRBV5-4 and J is TRBJ1-1; D perhaps matches TRBD1 (6 bases). In germline, CDR1 is SGHNT, CDR2 YYREEE (reference sequence). The CDR3 is made up of 14 amino acids. Deletions cut 4 bases from V and 8 bases from J, with 18 bases between. This CDR3 is CASSLRTALPEAFF. The CDR3 DNA sequence: TGTGCCAGCAGCCTTAGGACAGCTCTTCCCGAAGCTTTCTTT.

This clone was observed a handful of times. Different DNA sequences within this sample yield the same CDR3. The genes are TRBV7-8 and TRBJ1-1, with 8 bases that match TRBD1. CDR1 and CDR2 from the germline V gene are SGHVS and FQNEAQ. Trimming at V came to 2 bases and at J to 4 bases, leaving 0 bases not matched to a gene. The CDR3 extends over 13 amino acids. CDR3 loop: CASSLTGGTEAFF. Written as DNA, the CDR3 is TGTGCCAGCAGCTTAACAGGGGGCACTGAAGCTTTCTTT.

The V gene is TRBV5-6, the J gene TRBJ1-2; D uncertain. Germline V gives CDR1 SGHDT, CDR2 YYEEEE. V was clipped by 5 bases and J by 4 bases, with 12 bases between them. This CDR3 has 13 amino acids. CDR3 amino acids: CASRRQQSYGYTF. CDR3 bases: TGTGCCAGCAGAAGACAACAAAGCTATGGCTACACCTTC.

The chain couples TRBV18 to TRBJ2-7, with 10 bases identical to TRBD1. This CDR3 contains 15 residues. Trimming cost V 3 bases and J 7 bases; bases outside gene matches: 9. CDR1 and CDR2 from the germline V gene are KGHSH and LQKENI. CDR3 bases: TGTGCCAGCTCACCGTACGGGACAGGGGTTTGGGAGCAGTACTTC. Its protein product is CASSPYGTGVWEQYF.

The chain combines TRBV11-2 with TRBJ1-6; D unresolved. Germline CDR1 reads SGHAT; CDR2 reads FQNNGV. The CDR3 contains 16 residues. V was cut by 2 bases and J by 3 bases, with 11 bases left in between. The CDR3 nucleotides read TGTGCCAGCAGCTTAAGGCAGCGTAGCTATAATTCACCCCTCCACTTT. The encoded protein is CASSLRQRSYNSPLHF.

The chain employs TRBV2 and TRBJ2-4; D is unresolved. From germline, CDR1 is SNHLY and CDR2 FYNNEI. The CDR3 is 13 amino acids. Deletions cut 4 bases from V and 5 bases from J, with 9 bases between. The CDR3 sequence is CASSGNYQNIQYF. CDR3 sequence (DNA): TGTGCCAGCAGTGGAAACTACCAAAACATTCAGTACTTC.

The V call is TRBV18, the J call TRBJ1-2, with a tentative D call TRBD1 (5 bases). With 5 bases removed from V and 8 bases from J, the gap between germline ends came to 18 bases. Germline V gives CDR1 KGHSH, CDR2 LQKENI. The CDR3 is 14 amino acids. This CDR3 is CASSLESRAGGYTF. The CDR3 DNA reads as TGTGCCAGCTCATTGGAGAGCAGGGCTGGCGGCTACACCTTC.

The CDR3 here is CASSPAGNTIYF. The CDR3 DNA reads as TGTGCCAGCAGCCCGGCTGGAAACACCATATATTTT. The V call is TRBV7-8, the J call TRBJ1-3; D unclear. Trimming shortened V by 5 bases and J by 2 bases, and 4 bases separated the two germline ends. The CDR3 covers 12 residues. Germline V gene lookup returns CDR1 SGHVS and CDR2 FQNEAQ.

The chain recombines TRBV5-4 with TRBJ1-6, with 8 positions matching TRBD1. The ends lost 1 base at V and 4 bases at J; junction bases unmatched: 4. CDR1 and CDR2 (germline): SGHNT, YYREEE (reference sequence). This CDR3 has 16 amino acids. The CDR3 is CASSLNRGAYNSPLHF. For the CDR3, the DNA is TGTGCCAGCAGCTTGAACAGGGGGGCATATAATTCACCCCTCCACTTT.

V is TRBV27 and J is TRBJ2-3; 8 bases map to TRBD2. V was clipped by 6 bases and J by 4 bases; unmatched bases: 15. The CDR3 spans 17 residues. Germline-derived CDR1 and CDR2 are MNHEY and SMNVEV (reference sequence). CDR3 region: CASRPAGRGRTSDTQYF. For the CDR3, the DNA is TGTGCCAGCAGACCCGCCGGGAGGGGACGAACTTCAGATACGCAGTATTTT.